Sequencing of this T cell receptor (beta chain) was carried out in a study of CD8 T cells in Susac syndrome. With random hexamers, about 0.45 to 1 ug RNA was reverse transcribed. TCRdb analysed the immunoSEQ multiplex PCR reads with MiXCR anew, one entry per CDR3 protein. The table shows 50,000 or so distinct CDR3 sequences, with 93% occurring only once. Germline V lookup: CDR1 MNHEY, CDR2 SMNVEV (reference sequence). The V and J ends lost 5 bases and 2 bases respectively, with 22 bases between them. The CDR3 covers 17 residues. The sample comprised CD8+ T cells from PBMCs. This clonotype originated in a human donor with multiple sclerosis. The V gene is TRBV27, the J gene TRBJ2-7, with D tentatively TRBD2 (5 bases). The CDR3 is CASSPSSGETAAYEQYF. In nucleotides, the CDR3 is TGTGCCAGCAGTCCTAGCTCGGGTGAGACTGCGGCCTACGAGCAGTACTTC.